One and the same sample provided the 11 T cell receptor beta chains below, sequenced in a study of OX40 agonist ivuxolimab in advanced cancers. Clones were sequenced by immunoSEQ multiplex PCR, and TCRdb holds only the in-frame ones, with some missing. The sample contains tens of thousands of clones, about 91% of which appear only once. Here the sequenced sample was CD4+ or CD8+ T cells sorted from blood, taken in a trial of the OX40 agonist ivuxolimab. These receptors originate from an adult with an advanced solid tumor such as melanoma, head and neck, liver or kidney cancer.

This chain joins TRBV27 and TRBJ2-3; maybe TRBD1 (5 bases). Trimming pared 3 bases from V and 3 bases from J, leaving 10 bases between. The CDR3 loop spans 14 amino acids. Germline V gene sequence: CDR1 MNHEY, CDR2 SMNVEV (reference sequence). The CDR3 region is CASSFGAETDTQYF. CDR3 coding DNA: TGTGCCAGCAGTTTTGGGGCCGAGACAGATACGCAGTATTTT.

This chain joins TRBV15 and TRBJ2-7; possibly TRBD2 for D (6 bases). The germline V and J ends were trimmed by 8 bases and 6 bases, with 23 bases remaining between them. The germline V gene has CDR1 LNHNV and CDR2 YYDKDF (reference sequence). The CDR3 totals 15 residues. CDR3 amino acids: CATESIPGGIREQYF. The CDR3 nucleotides are TGTGCCACCGAAAGCATTCCTGGGGGGATACGCGAGCAGTACTTC.

The chain has TRBV14 and TRBJ2-1; D may be TRBD1 (6 bases). Germline loops: CDR1 SGHDN, CDR2 FVKESK. V gave up 8 bases and J gave up 0 bases, with 17 bases separating them. This CDR3 comprises 16 residues. The CDR3 reads CASRPWGPNSYNEQFF. DNA for the CDR3: TGTGCCAGCCGTCCGTGGGGGCCCAACTCCTACAATGAGCAGTTCTTC.

This rearrangement joins TRBV28 to TRBJ2-3; no clear D gene. Germline V gene data show CDR1 as MDHEN and CDR2 as SYDVKM. The CDR3 length is 12 residues. V dropped 3 bases and J dropped 5 bases, with 6 bases sitting between them. CDR3 amino acids: CASSFGGDTQYF. The CDR3 DNA is TGTGCCAGCAGTTTCGGCGGAGATACGCAGTATTTT.

V is TRBV19 and J is TRBJ1-1; D is uncertain. CDR3 length: 15 residues. Germline CDR1 reads LNHDA; CDR2 reads SQIVND (reference sequence). V dropped 3 bases and J dropped 0 bases, with 11 bases sitting between them. DNA of the CDR3: TGTGCCAGTAGTATCGGTCAGATGATGAACACTGAAGCTTTCTTT. This sequence encodes CASSIGQMMNTEAFF.

The chain uses TRBV6-1 and TRBJ2-7; TRBD1 agrees at 11 bases. The CDR3 totals 15 residues. The germline CDR1 and CDR2 sequences are MNHNS and SASEGT. Germline trimming cut 6 bases from V and 7 bases from J; bases unmatched to any gene: 11. This CDR3 is CASRFFGQGAWEQYF. The DNA of the CDR3 is TGTGCCAGCAGATTTTTCGGACAGGGGGCTTGGGAGCAGTACTTC.

This clone was seen just once. The rearrangement joins TRBV4-1 to TRBJ2-2, with D possibly being TRBD1 (6 bases). This CDR3 comprises 15 residues. The germline V and J ends were trimmed by 8 bases and 1 base, with 14 bases remaining between them. CDR1 and CDR2 from the germline V gene are MGHRA and YSYEKL. The CDR3 spells CASHGGGQNTGELFF. As DNA, the CDR3 is TGCGCCAGCCACGGTGGGGGCCAGAACACCGGGGAGCTGTTTTTT.

The genes are TRBV28 and TRBJ2-1; TRBD2 matches at 13 bases. This CDR3 region has 13 residues. The germline V gene encodes CDR1 MDHEN and CDR2 SYDVKM. Trimming at V came to 7 bases and at J to 9 bases, leaving 3 bases not matched to a gene. The CDR3 loop is CASKLAGGLEQFF. The CDR3 region has the DNA TGTGCCAGCAAACTAGCGGGAGGGCTTGAGCAGTTCTTC.

The rearrangement joins TRBV28 to TRBJ2-7, with no clear D. V gave up 2 bases and J gave up 3 bases, with 11 bases separating them. Germline values: CDR1 MDHEN, CDR2 SYDVKM. CDR3 length: 14 amino acids. Here the CDR3 reads CASSLSLQVYEQYF. CDR3 nucleotides: TGTGCCAGCAGTTTAAGTCTTCAGGTCTACGAGCAGTACTTC.

This chain connects TRBV7-9 to TRBJ2-2; possibly TRBD2 for D (5 bases). Germline assignment: CDR1 SEHNR and CDR2 FQNEAQ (reference sequence). CDR3 size: 13 residues. V lost 5 bases and J 4 bases, leaving 8 bases between the germline ends. This CDR3 is CASSLGITGELFF. Written as DNA, the CDR3 is TGTGCCAGCAGCCTCGGGATCACCGGGGAGCTGTTTTTT.

The rearrangement links TRBV7-6 to TRBJ2-3; no clear D gene. V was shortened by 2 bases and J by 5 bases, with 8 bases between the two germline ends. Germline CDR1 and CDR2: SGHVS and FNYEAQ. The CDR3 has 13 amino acids. CDR3 residues: CASSLTFRDTQYF. The CDR3 DNA sequence: TGTGCCAGCAGCTTAACATTCAGAGATACGCAGTATTTT.